This T cell receptor (beta chain) was sequenced for a study of T cell responses to AZD1222 COVID-19 vaccine (dated by TCRdb to 2020 to 2023). In the study overall: AZD1222 recipients with second doses at about 4 weeks or about 12 weeks were pooled, because spike-specific TCR depth and breadth did not differ between schedules. TCR sequencing covered 233 trial participants: 200 to 210 given two doses of AZD1222 and 26 given two doses of MenACWY control vaccine. Trial participants were enrolled into age subgroups of 18-55, 56-69 and 70-plus years, which contained 148, 28 and 57 TCR-sequenced participants, respectively. The full study reports these points: CD4 TCRs associated with the vaccine covered the entire spike protein, and the dominant responses were in regions 160-218 and 743-854. Because no day 14 peak-response samples were available, the repertoires could be characterized only after the peak T cell response. Conclusions about previously exposed vaccinees are limited, since just 5 or 6 AZD1222 recipients were seropositive for SARS-CoV-2 at baseline. Nearly half of unique spike-specific TCRs reportedly recognized epitopes outside regions mutated in the B.1.351 and B.1.1.7 variants. After two AZD1222 doses, spike-specific TCR breadth and depth were significantly higher than at day 0 and than in MenACWY recipients. In the small 56-69-year group, the increase in depth fell short of significance, most likely because of low power. Most participants were white British and females outnumbered males, and the authors suggested that clonal diversity may have been underestimated.

Looking up the germline V gene yields CDR1 KGHDR and CDR2 SFDVKD. The CDR3 covers 12 residues, taking in both the cysteine and the phenylalanine. The kept DNA is CDR3 alone, 36 bases in frame from the first base. V sheds 5 bases and J sheds 9 bases, leaving 13 bases between their ends. Sample time point, as interpreted from the label and publication: baseline before first vaccination. Vaccinee samples were obtained from the UK trials COV001 and COV002, which included a single-blind randomized controlled phase 2/3 trial of AZD1222 (ChAdOx1 nCoV-19) in healthy adults. Trial participant PBMC samples were collected at day 0 and day 28 after the second dose for TCRbeta chain sequencing. Turning to this clone: It has no known antigen specificity. No qualities accompany the bases; no much larger clone lies one base away.

The CDR3 regions of human TCRbeta chains were analyzed by immunosequencing. Processing in the source paper ran as follows. TCRs in the repertoires were compared against a reference library of SARS-CoV-2-specific TCRs that had been generated with the MIRA antigen-specificity platform. Breadth meant the fraction of unique TCRs that were SARS-CoV-2-associated, whereas depth meant the fraction of total T cells that were SARS-CoV-2-associated. Using the MIRA data, each spike-specific TCR was assigned both to the spike region to which the TCR was reactive and to a CD4 or CD8 class. Log10-transformed breadth and depth values were compared by one-way ANOVA with Sidak's multiple comparisons tests. TCRdb stores this immuneACCESS table with in-frame sequences only. Part of the clones is absent; in the studies checked, under half of the shortfall reflects unresolved V genes, and no reason is known for the rest. V and J calls and clone size are those listed in that table; D and trimming were worked out from the DNA. The sample has 130,000 or so clones on record, about 86% of them singletons. 10% to 15% of the sample is taken by the ten largest.

The receptor was isolated from an adult in good health. The sequence joins TRBV24-1 to TRBJ2-7; the D gene is perhaps TRBD1 or TRBD2, as each covers 6 bases. This specimen consisted of peripheral blood, obtained on day 0 of AZD1222 vaccination. DNA sequence: TGTGCCACCAGTGGGTCCGGGGGCTCGCAGTACTTC. This is translated as CATSGSGGSQYF.